What follows is one T cell receptor (beta chain) and its context. Its antigen is still unknown. No quality values exist for individual bases; no much larger clone is one base distant. This sample is drawn from a study of shared clonotypes between healthy human individuals (dated by TCRdb to about 2020). Turning to the overall study: The cohort included three men and two women between 18 and 49 years of age. Per donor, three plates each were used for CD4 naive and CD4 memory, two for CD8 naive, and one for CD8 memory. To estimate repertoire size and how much clonotype sharing occurs between individuals, the study deeply sequenced the blood TCR repertoires of five healthy adults. Each donor's leukapheresis produced roughly between roughly 0.85 and 10 billion PBMCs. Libraries were prepared and TCR repertoires were sequenced by different laboratories using diverse techniques, in order to increase sequencing depth and limit assay-specific biases. The study at large found these results: Pairwise subsampling led to the expectation that sequencing depth would affect the degree of clonotype sharing among donors. Rarefaction of sorted-subset datasets indicated incomplete sequencing despite the large sequencing depth. Around 5.4% of naive CD4, 3.5% of naive CD8, approximately 2.2% of memory CD4, and around 0.4% of memory CD8 clonotypes were shared across a few donors. Compared with non-shared clonotypes, the clonotypes found in all four sorted-subset donors had higher generation probabilities. Sampling was restricted to blood, and TCR repertoires in tissues likely differ from the TCR repertoires found in blood. Naive subsets generally had larger estimated clonotype richness than memory subsets. The genetic and exposure-history diversity represented was limited by the small number of donors.

V loses 8 bases, J loses 2 bases, and the germline ends lie 19 bases apart. The CDR3, cysteine through phenylalanine, is 15 amino acids long. Only CDR3 DNA remains: 45 bases, in frame from the first base. CDR1 and CDR2 are read off the germline V gene as SGHAT and FQNNGV. CD8 naive samples were obtained by positive selection for CCR7 among CD45RO-negative cells, yielding a CD45RA+CCR7+ population from which TemRA cells were excluded. The donors were healthy, HIV-negative adults who had no recently reported acute infections or vaccinations. Only Caucasian adults living in Nashville, Tennessee, USA were represented among the donors. Blood was obtained by leukapheresis, after which PBMCs were separated by Ficoll-Histopaque density gradient centrifugation and cryopreserved in liquid nitrogen vapor phase. Analytical flow cytometry was used to check the purity and quantity of each magnetically sorted T cell population. Each sorted fraction had its genomic DNA isolated and then quantified by UV absorbance on a Nanodrop 2000c.

TCR CDR3 regions were amplified from genomic DNA by multiplex PCR using the deep immunoSEQ assay. Extracted genomic DNA from each cell subset was spread evenly across all wells of several immunoSEQ 96-well plates, with each plate serving as a replicate. For sorted subsets, each replicate PCR was loaded with 200 to 250 ng genomic DNA, equivalent to 30,000 or so T cell genomes. Purified libraries were measured with a Qubit 3.0 fluorometer, size-checked on a Bioanalyzer 2100, and measured again with the KAPA Library Quantification kit. Every immunoSEQ 96-well plate was sequenced on a dedicated single-read 150-cycle Illumina NextSeq 550 flow cell. The original methods were these. Because the immunoSEQ output held only junctional sequences and lacked quality scores, the filtering could not match the filtering applied to full-length reads. Sequences were annotated with PyIR, a Python wrapper for IgBLAST v1.9, and V/J genes and CDR3 were assigned using IMGT germline references. Reads with weak V/J assignments (E-value above 1e-6), missing CDR3, stop codons, out-of-frame junctions, or ambiguous translated residues were removed. V3J clonotypes were defined as sequences sharing an identical inferred V gene, J gene, and CDR3 amino acid sequence. The percentage overlap between two repertoires was calculated by dividing the number of shared unique clonotypes by the size of the smaller repertoire. Three approaches were used to assess repertoire richness: RTK rarefaction, the Chao1 estimator, and Recon v2.1 estimates of unobserved clonotypes. Generation probabilities were computed with OLGA for all TCRbeta clonotypes obtained by the gDNA method from several donors. Imported from immuneACCESS, the table was reduced by TCRdb to in-frame sequences with V and J called. These copies leave out some clones; in studies compared against another copy, an unresolved V gene accounts for under half, and the cause of the remainder is not known. Clonal size and the V and J genes are those of that table, whereas D and trimming came from the DNA. This sample is represented by over 2 million clones; around 96% of them were singletons. The ten largest clones represent about 1.1% of the sample.

The rearranged chain carries TRBV11-2 and TRBJ2-7, with no confident D gene call. Material: naive CD8+ T cells sorted from blood. According to the study, the label for this sample's cell subset or site signals: CD45RA+CCR7+. This clonotype was sampled from a young man in good health. The CDR3 protein: CASGFSVDSPYEQYF. The DNA reads as follows: TGTGCCAGCGGATTTAGTGTCGACTCCCCCTACGAGCAGTACTTC. Extended through the reference TRBV11-2 and TRBJ2-7 proteins, this CDR3 yields the full variable domain: EAGVAQSPRYKIIEKRQSVAFWCNPISGHATLYWYQQILGQGPKLLIQFQNNGVVDDSQLPKDRFSAERLKGVDSTLKIQPAKLEDSAVYLCASGFSVDSPYEQYFGPGTRLTVT.